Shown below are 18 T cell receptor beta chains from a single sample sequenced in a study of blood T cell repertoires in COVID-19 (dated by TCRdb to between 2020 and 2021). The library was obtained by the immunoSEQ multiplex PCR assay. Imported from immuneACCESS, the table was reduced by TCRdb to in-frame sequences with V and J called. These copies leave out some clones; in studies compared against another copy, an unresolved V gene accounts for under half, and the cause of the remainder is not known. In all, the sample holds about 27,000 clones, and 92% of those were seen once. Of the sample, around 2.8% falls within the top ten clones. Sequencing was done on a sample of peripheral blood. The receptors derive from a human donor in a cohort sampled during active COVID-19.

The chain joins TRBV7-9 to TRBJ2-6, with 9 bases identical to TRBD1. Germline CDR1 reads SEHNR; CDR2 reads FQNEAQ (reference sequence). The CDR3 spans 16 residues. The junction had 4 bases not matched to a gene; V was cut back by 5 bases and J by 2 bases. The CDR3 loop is CASSPGTGPGANVLTF. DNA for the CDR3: TGTGCCAGCAGCCCCGGGACAGGGCCTGGGGCCAACGTCCTGACTTTC.

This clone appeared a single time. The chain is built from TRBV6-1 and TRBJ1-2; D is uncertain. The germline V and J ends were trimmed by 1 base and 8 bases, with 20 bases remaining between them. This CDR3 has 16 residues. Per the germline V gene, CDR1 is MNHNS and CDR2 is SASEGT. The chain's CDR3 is CASSEVGGFPLRGYTF. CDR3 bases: TGTGCCAGCAGTGAAGTCGGCGGATTTCCACTTCGGGGCTACACCTTC.

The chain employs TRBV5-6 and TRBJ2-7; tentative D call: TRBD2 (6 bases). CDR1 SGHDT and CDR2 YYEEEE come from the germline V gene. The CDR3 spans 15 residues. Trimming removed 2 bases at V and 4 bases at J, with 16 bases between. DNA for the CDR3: TGTGCCAGCAGCTTCCGGGGAGGACATTCTTACGAGCAGTACGTC. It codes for CASSFRGGHSYEQYV.

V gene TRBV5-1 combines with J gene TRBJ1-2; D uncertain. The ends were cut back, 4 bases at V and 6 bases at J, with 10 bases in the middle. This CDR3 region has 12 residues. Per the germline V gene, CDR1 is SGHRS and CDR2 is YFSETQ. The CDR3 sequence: CASSPDGDGYTF. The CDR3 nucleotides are TGCGCCAGCAGCCCGGACGGGGATGGCTACACCTTC.

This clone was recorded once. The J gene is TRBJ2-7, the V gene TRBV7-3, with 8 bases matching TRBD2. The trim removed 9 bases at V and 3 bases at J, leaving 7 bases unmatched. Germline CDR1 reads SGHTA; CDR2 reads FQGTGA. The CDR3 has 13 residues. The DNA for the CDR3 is TGTGCCAGACTTGGCGGGGGGTACTACGAGCAGTACTTC. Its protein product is CARLGGGYYEQYF. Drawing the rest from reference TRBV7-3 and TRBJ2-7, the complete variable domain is GAGVSQTPSNKVTEKGKYVELRCDPISGHTALYWYRQSLGQGPEFLIYFQGTGAADDSGLPNDRFFAVRPEGSVSTLKIQRTERGDSAVYLCARLGGGYYEQYFGPGTRLTVT.

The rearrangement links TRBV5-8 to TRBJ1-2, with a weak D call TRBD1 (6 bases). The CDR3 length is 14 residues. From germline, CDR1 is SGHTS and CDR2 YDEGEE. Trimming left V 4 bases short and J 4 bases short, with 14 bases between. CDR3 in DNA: TGTGCCAGCAGCGTCTACAGGGTTTCCTATGGCTACACCTTC. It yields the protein CASSVYRVSYGYTF.

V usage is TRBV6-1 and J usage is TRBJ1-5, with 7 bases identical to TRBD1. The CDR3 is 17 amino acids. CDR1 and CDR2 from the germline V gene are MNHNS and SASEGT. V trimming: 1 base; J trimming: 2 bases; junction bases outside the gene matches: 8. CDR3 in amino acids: CASSEGQGYSGNQPQHF. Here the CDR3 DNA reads TGTGCCAGCAGTGAAGGACAGGGTTACTCTGGCAATCAGCCCCAGCATTTT.

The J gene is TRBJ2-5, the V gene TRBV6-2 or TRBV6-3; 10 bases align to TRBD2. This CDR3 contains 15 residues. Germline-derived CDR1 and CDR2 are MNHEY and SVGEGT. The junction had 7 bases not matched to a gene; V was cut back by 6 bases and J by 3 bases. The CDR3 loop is CASSTPGLAKETQYF. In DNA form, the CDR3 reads TGTGCCAGCAGCACTCCGGGACTAGCGAAAGAGACCCAGTACTTC.

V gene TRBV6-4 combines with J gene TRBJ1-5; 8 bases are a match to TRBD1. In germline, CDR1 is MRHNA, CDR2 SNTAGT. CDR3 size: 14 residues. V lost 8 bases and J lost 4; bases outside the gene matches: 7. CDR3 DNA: TGTGCCAGCTCTCACAGGGGGTTGAATCAGCCCCAGCATTTT. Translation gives CASSHRGLNQPQHF.

The CDR3 coding sequence is TGCGCCAGCACAGAGGGACAGGGTGTATTCGATACGCAGTATTTT. Translation gives CASTEGQGVFDTQYF. The chain is built from TRBV10-2 and TRBJ2-3; 9 nucleotides line up with TRBD1. In germline, CDR1 is WSHSY, CDR2 SAAADI. The CDR3 runs to 15 residues. Trimming removed 7 bases from V and 6 bases from J; junction bases left unmatched: 11.

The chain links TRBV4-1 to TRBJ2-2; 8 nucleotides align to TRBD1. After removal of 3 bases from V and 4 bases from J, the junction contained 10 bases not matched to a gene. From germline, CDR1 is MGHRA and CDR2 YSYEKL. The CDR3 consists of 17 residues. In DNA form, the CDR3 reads TGCGCCAGCAGCCAGGGACAGGCCAGGACTTTCACCGGGGAGCTGTTTTTT. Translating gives CASSQGQARTFTGELFF.

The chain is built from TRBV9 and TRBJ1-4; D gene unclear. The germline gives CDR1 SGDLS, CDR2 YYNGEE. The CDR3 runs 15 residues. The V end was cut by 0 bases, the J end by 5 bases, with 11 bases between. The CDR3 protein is CASSVGPHTNEKLFF. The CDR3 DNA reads TGTGCCAGCAGCGTAGGTCCTCACACCAATGAAAAACTGTTTTTT.

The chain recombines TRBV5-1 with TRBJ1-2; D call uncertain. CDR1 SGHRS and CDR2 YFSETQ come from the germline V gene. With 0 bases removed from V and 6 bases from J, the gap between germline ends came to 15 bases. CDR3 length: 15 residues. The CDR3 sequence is CASSLVGGNWDGYTF. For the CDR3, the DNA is TGCGCCAGCAGCTTGGTAGGCGGCAATTGGGATGGCTACACCTTC. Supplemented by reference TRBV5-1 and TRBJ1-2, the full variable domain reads KAGVTQTPRYLIKTRGQQVTLSCSPISGHRSVSWYQQTPGQGLQFLFEYFSETQRNKGNFPGRFSGRQFSNSRSEMNVSTLELGDSALYLCASSLVGGNWDGYTFGSGTRLTVV.

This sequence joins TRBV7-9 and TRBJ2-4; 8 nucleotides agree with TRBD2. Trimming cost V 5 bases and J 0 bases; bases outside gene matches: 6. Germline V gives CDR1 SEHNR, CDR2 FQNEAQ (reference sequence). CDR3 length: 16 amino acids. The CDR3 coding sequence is TGTGCCAGCAGCCCCCTAGCGGGTGGAGCCAAAAACATTCAGTACTTC. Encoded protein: CASSPLAGGAKNIQYF.

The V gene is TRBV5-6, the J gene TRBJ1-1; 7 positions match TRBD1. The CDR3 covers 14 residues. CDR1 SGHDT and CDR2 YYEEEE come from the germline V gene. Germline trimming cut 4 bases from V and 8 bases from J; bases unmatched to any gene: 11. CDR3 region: CASSPGDSRWEAFF. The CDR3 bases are TGTGCCAGCAGCCCGGGGGACAGTCGCTGGGAAGCTTTCTTT.

CDR3 region: CASSIESGGHEQFF. The CDR3 DNA follows: TGTGCCAGTAGTATAGAGTCGGGGGGCCATGAGCAGTTCTTC. The V call is TRBV19, the J call TRBJ2-1; the D gene is possibly TRBD2 (7 bases). Trimming took off 0 bases at V and 8 bases at J, with 11 bases between the two ends. Germline values: CDR1 LNHDA, CDR2 SQIVND (reference sequence). This CDR3 is built from 14 residues.

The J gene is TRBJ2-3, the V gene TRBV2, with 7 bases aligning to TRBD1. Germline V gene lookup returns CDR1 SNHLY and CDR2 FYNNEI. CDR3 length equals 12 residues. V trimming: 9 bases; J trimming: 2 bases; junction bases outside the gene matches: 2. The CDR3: CASQGDTDTQYF. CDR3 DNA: TGTGCCAGTCAGGGGGACACAGATACGCAGTATTTT.

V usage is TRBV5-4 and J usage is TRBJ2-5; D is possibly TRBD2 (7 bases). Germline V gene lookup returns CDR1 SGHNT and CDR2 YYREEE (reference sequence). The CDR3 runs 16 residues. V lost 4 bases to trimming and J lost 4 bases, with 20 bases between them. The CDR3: CASSGGTRGAGETQYF. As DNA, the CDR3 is TGTGCCAGCAGCGGCGGGACCCGGGGGGCCGGAGAGACCCAGTACTTC.